A single sample gave rise to the 5 T cell receptor beta chains below, sequenced in a study of T cell repertoires in cytomegalovirus infection. TCRdb processed the reads anew with MiXCR; each CDR3 protein has one entry. The data hold roughly 150,000 distinct CDR3 sequences, with around 20% observed a single time. Sequencing used PBMCs. These receptors all come from a human donor in good health (CMV status not recorded). Some clones in this sample may be carry-over from other donors' samples.

The gene calls are TRBV12-3 or TRBV12-4 and TRBJ1-1, with D possibly being TRBD1 (6 bases). The V end lost 6 bases, the J end lost 1 base, and 12 bases lay between the germline ends. The CDR3 is made up of 14 amino acids. The chain's CDR3 is CASSYRAGNTEAFF. The CDR3 DNA follows: TGTGCCAGCAGCTACAGGGCGGGGAACACTGAAGCTTTCTTT.

This clonotype appeared a few times. The V gene is TRBV11-1, the J gene TRBJ2-7; tentative D call: TRBD1 (5 bases). The ends were cut back, 6 bases at V and 5 bases at J, with 8 bases in the middle. Per germline, CDR1 SGHAT and CDR2 FQDESV (reference sequence). The CDR3 consists of 11 residues. The CDR3: CASSKGHEQYF. Written as DNA, the CDR3 is TGTGCCAGCAGTAAGGGGCACGAGCAGTACTTC.

The sample holds a few counts of this clonotype. This chain connects TRBV7-3 to TRBJ2-1; 8 bases are shared with TRBD2. Germline V CDR1 and CDR2: SGHTA, FQGTGA. The CDR3 consists of 16 residues. Trimming at V came to 5 bases and at J to 2 bases, leaving 8 bases not matched to a gene. The CDR3 sequence is CASSPLGGGPYNEQFF. The CDR3 DNA follows: TGTGCCAGCAGCCCCCTTGGCGGGGGGCCCTACAATGAGCAGTTCTTC.

In its sample, this clonotype was seen a few times. The chain employs TRBV7-9 and TRBJ2-7, with D uncertain. This CDR3 region has 13 residues. Germline CDR1 is SEHNR and CDR2 is FQNEAQ (reference sequence). Trimming took off 5 bases at V and 3 bases at J, with 11 bases between the two ends. Here the CDR3 DNA reads TGTGCCAGCAGCCTCACCTCGAACTACGAGCAGTACTTC. This translates into CASSLTSNYEQYF. Variable domain in full (rest from reference TRBV7-9 and TRBJ2-7): DTGVSQNPRHKITKRGQNVTFRCDPISEHNRLYWYRQTLGQGPEFLTYFQNEAQLEKSRLLSDRFSAERPKGSFSTLEIQRTEQGDSAMYLCASSLTSNYEQYFGPGTRLTVT.

The V gene is TRBV28, the J gene TRBJ2-7; D gene uncertain. Germline V lookup: CDR1 MDHEN, CDR2 SYDVKM. V lost 2 bases and J 7 bases, leaving 9 bases between the germline ends. The CDR3 totals 12 residues. CDR3 residues: CASSLGSWEQYF. The CDR3 region has the DNA TGTGCCAGCAGTTTAGGGTCTTGGGAGCAGTACTTC.